This TCR beta chain was identified in a study of blood T cell repertoires in COVID-19. Study context: The United States, Italy and Spain were the sources of the acute and convalescent COVID-19 samples.

In the original processing: Amplification from reference gene primers served as the basis for estimated nucleated cell counts. Only in-frame clones appear in the TCRdb table, and some are missing; sequencing was by immunoSEQ multiplex PCR. The D gene and trimming were derived from the DNA, and the V and J assignments and clone size from that table. The sample lists roughly 92,000 clones; 90% were seen once. The CDR3 length is 15 residues. Trimming took 5 bases from V and 3 from J; bases not matched to a gene: 5. Germline CDR1 SGHVS, CDR2 FQNEAQ. V and J are TRBV7-8 and TRBJ2-1, with TRBD2 matching 9 bases. Sequenced: peripheral blood. The origin of this receptor is a woman over 75 with active or convalescent COVID-19. The CDR3 sequence is CASSENSGSYNEQFF. The CDR3 nucleotides read TGTGCCAGCAGCGAGAATAGCGGGAGCTACAATGAGCAGTTCTTC.